This T cell receptor beta chain was recovered during a study of shared clonotypes between healthy human individuals. For the study at large: Three CD4 naive, three CD4 memory, two CD8 naive and one CD8 memory plate were used per donor. General study points: Naive subsets, compared against memory subsets, generally had larger estimated richness values.

Original processing notes: Filtering of immunoSEQ junctional sequences could not match full-length read filtering. This table comes from immunoSEQ multiplex PCR, and its TCRdb copy is limited to in-frame clones, with some not included. That table furnishes V, J and clone size, whereas the DNA furnished D and trimming. The repertoire holds approximately 2.5 million clones, with more than 90% as singletons. This clone was seen once. What it binds is not known. Adult donors, all healthy and HIV-negative, had no recent acute infections or vaccinations. V lost 5 bases and J lost 10, with 11 bases in between. The CDR3 runs to 11 residues. Germline-derived CDR1 and CDR2 are DFQATT and SNEGSKA (reference sequence).

The sample comprised naive CD4+ T cells sorted from blood. The subset is: CD45RA+ positively selected. The genes are TRBV20-1 and TRBJ2-2; D ambiguous. This sequence originates from a man in his late teens or twenties in good health. This chain's CDR3 is CSASSGLELFF. The CDR3 DNA reads as TGCAGTGCTTCTTCGGGCTTGGAGCTGTTTTTT.